This T cell receptor (beta chain) emerged from a study of blood T cell repertoires in COVID-19. Study-wide context: Some COVID-19 samples were acute and others convalescent; all came from the United States, Italy and Spain.

Original methodology: Nucleated cell counts were estimated from reference gene primer amplification. This table comes from immunoSEQ multiplex PCR, and its TCRdb copy is limited to in-frame clones, with some not included. The D gene and trimming were derived from the DNA, and the V and J assignments and clone size from that table. The sample contains about 350,000 clones, 85% to 90% of which appear only once. In terms of age and location, participants ranged from roughly 18 to 95 years and lived in about two dozen US areas. Participants reported their clinical history, and cohort assignment relied on those reports. The CDR3 is 15 residues long. V was pared by 7 bases and J by 4 bases, with 19 bases between. Germline CDR1 reads LNHDA; CDR2 reads SQIVND (reference sequence).

The receptor comes from a woman aged 25 to 39 who had been exposed to COVID-19. Material for sequencing was PBMCs or T cells enriched from blood (not recorded which). The J gene is TRBJ1-2, the V gene TRBV19; D is possibly TRBD1 (5 bases). DNA for the CDR3: TGTGCCAGTACCCCCTCCGGAGGGGTCCTCTATGGCTACACCTTC. Translated: CASTPSGGVLYGYTF.